This T cell receptor beta chain comes out of a study of identical twins. TCRdb re-analysed the 5' RACE reads in MiXCR, keeping a single row per CDR3 protein. Of some 1,600,000 distinct CDR3 sequences in the sample, roughly 35% were seen once. The CDR3 has 12 amino acids. Germline CDR1 is MNHEY and CDR2 is SMNVEV (reference sequence). The chain links TRBV27 to TRBJ2-4; possibly TRBD2 for D (6 bases). The J call may be wrong; the DNA end is better matched by TRBJ2-7. The sequencing sample was made of cord blood. The clonotype originates from a newborn girl in good health. CDR3 in amino acids: CASSGAGIEQYF. The CDR3 DNA is TGTGCCAGCAGTGGGGCGGGGATCGAGCAGTACTTC.